This T cell receptor beta chain was documented in a study of T cell repertoires in cytomegalovirus infection. Study background: HLA-C-restricted CMV epitopes, recently identified, and well-studied HLA-B-restricted ones were used by the study. Matching HLA type, along with CMV infection, was indicated by public TCR beta signatures.

V lost 2 bases and J lost 6, with 10 bases in between. From germline, CDR1 is MNHEY and CDR2 SVGAGI. This CDR3 region has 13 residues. About this clonotype: Its antigen is currently unknown.

TCRdb fed the reads into MiXCR, producing one record per CDR3 protein. The sample lists 750,000 to 950,000 distinct CDR3 sequences, roughly 28% occurring once. Specimen: cultured CD8+ T cells from PBMCs, collected from culture after CMV antigen stimulation. The rearrangement links TRBV6-5 to TRBJ1-1; D unresolved. The source of this sequence is a human donor in good health (CMV status not recorded). Some clones in this sample may be carry-over from other donors' samples. The CDR3 spells CASSYGGFAEAFF. In DNA, the CDR3 is TGTGCCAGCAGTTACGGCGGGTTTGCTGAAGCTTTCTTT.